These 22 T cell receptor beta chains came from one sample sequenced in a study of T cell responses to AZD1222 COVID-19 vaccine. Repertoires were generated with immunoSEQ multiplex PCR, while TCRdb's copy carries only in-frame clones and drops some. The table records roughly 79,000 clones, 70% to 80% of them present only once. Specimen: peripheral blood, collected on day 0 of AZD1222 vaccination. The receptors come from an adult in good health.

This clone showed up just a few times. This rearrangement joins TRBV2 to TRBJ2-3; 7 nucleotides align to TRBD1. Per the germline V gene, CDR1 is SNHLY and CDR2 is FYNNEI. The J segment lost 5 bases and the V segment lost 6 bases, leaving 8 bases of the junction unmatched. CDR3 length: 14 amino acids. The CDR3 loop is CASRRYRGRDTQYF. The CDR3 DNA reads as TGTGCCAGCAGGCGATACAGGGGCCGAGATACGCAGTATTTT.

This sequence joins TRBV11-2 and TRBJ2-2; a weak D match, TRBD1 (6 bases). This CDR3 has 17 amino acids. Germline V lookup: CDR1 SGHAT, CDR2 FQNNGV. Trimming cost V 3 bases and J 4 bases, with 18 bases left between them. The CDR3 protein is CASSFIVTGSGTGELFF. In DNA form, the CDR3 reads TGTGCCAGCAGCTTTATAGTAACAGGGTCGGGCACCGGGGAGCTGTTTTTT. The variable domain in full, with the rest retrieved from reference TRBV11-2 and TRBJ2-2, is EAGVAQSPRYKIIEKRQSVAFWCNPISGHATLYWYQQILGQGPKLLIQFQNNGVVDDSQLPKDRFSAERLKGVDSTLKIQPAKLEDSAVYLCASSFIVTGSGTGELFFGEGSRLTVL.

The genes are TRBV19 and TRBJ1-3, with D maybe TRBD1 (5 bases). Trimming pared 3 bases from V and 0 bases from J, leaving 12 bases between. Germline V gene sequence: CDR1 LNHDA, CDR2 SQIVND (reference sequence). CDR3 length equals 16 residues. The CDR3 here is CASSIPAGSSGNTIYF. CDR3 nucleotide sequence: TGTGCCAGTAGTATTCCCGCAGGGAGCTCTGGAAACACCATATATTTT.

DNA for the CDR3: TGTGCCAGCAGCTTAAAAGGGGGTCAACAGCCCCAGCATTTT. This sequence encodes CASSLKGGQQPQHF. The chain combines TRBV5-4 with TRBJ1-5; D perhaps matches TRBD1 (6 bases). V lost 2 bases and J 7 bases, leaving 13 bases between the germline ends. The germline CDR1 and CDR2 sequences are SGHNT and YYREEE (reference sequence). The CDR3 sequence is 14 residues long.

This chain joins TRBV6-5 and TRBJ1-5; maybe TRBD1 (5 bases). Trimming removed 2 bases from V and 7 bases from J, with 12 bases in between. CDR3 length equals 14 residues. CDR1 is MNHEY and CDR2 is SVGAGI in the germline V gene. Here the CDR3 DNA reads TGTGCCAGCAGTTACGGGACCGGGGGACAGCCCCAGCATTTT. This gives the protein CASSYGTGGQPQHF.

The V and J genes are TRBV21-1 and TRBJ1-1; the DNA was not compared with TRBD1, the D call given in the table. TRBV21-1 is deemed a pseudogene. The CDR3 length is 23 residues. In DNA, the CDR3 is TGTGCCAGCAGGAAGATTGTTCAGGAAGATTGTTTGGGGGTTGGGGGCCTCAACACTGAAGCTTTCTTT. Translation: CASRKIVQEDCLGVGGLNTEAFF.

The chain has TRBV29-1 and TRBJ2-1; perhaps TRBD1 as D (6 bases). The V and J ends lost 8 bases and 2 bases respectively, with 16 bases between them. The CDR3 runs 14 residues. In germline, CDR1 is SQVTM, CDR2 ANQGSEA. In DNA form, the CDR3 reads TGCAGCTTACTAAGACAGGTCCCCTACAATGAGCAGTTCTTC. It codes for CSLLRQVPYNEQFF.

V is TRBV3-1 (or the pseudogene TRBV3-2) and J is TRBJ2-1; 8 nucleotides line up with TRBD2. V was pared by 4 bases and J by 7 bases, with 12 bases of the junction left unmatched. The germline V gene encodes CDR1 LGHDT and CDR2 YNNKEL (reference sequence). The CDR3 length is 16 residues. The CDR3 sequence: CASSPVAGRGRNEQFF. The CDR3 coding sequence is TGTGCCAGCAGCCCAGTAGCGGGTCGCGGGAGGAATGAGCAGTTCTTC.

The V call is TRBV7-9, the J call TRBJ2-1; perhaps TRBD2 as D (5 bases). The CDR3 is 14 amino acids. V lost 7 bases and J 6 bases, leaving 16 bases between the germline ends. CDR1 SEHNR and CDR2 FQNEAQ come from the germline V gene (reference sequence). CDR3 nucleotide sequence: TGTGCCAGCACCTCCTCTCAGCGGTCCAATGAGCAGTTCTTC. The encoded protein is CASTSSQRSNEQFF. The full variable domain, with the rest looked up from reference TRBV7-9 and TRBJ2-1, is DTGVSQNPRHKITKRGQNVTFRCDPISEHNRLYWYRQTLGQGPEFLTYFQNEAQLEKSRLLSDRFSAERPKGSFSTLEIQRTEQGDSAMYLCASTSSQRSNEQFFGPGTRLTVL.

The rearrangement joins TRBV6-5 to TRBJ2-7, with D perhaps TRBD1 or TRBD2 (5 bases each). With 6 bases removed from V and 2 bases from J, the gap between germline ends came to 11 bases. The CDR3 is made up of 13 amino acids. Germline V gene lookup returns CDR1 MNHEY and CDR2 SVGAGI. CDR3 bases: TGTGCCAGCAGCCGGGACCCCGCCTACGAGCAGTACTTC. It encodes CASSRDPAYEQYF.

The rearrangement joins TRBV19 to TRBJ2-7; D is unresolved. The CDR3 has 13 amino acids. V gave up 2 bases and J gave up 4 bases, with 9 bases separating them. Looked up from germline, CDR1 is LNHDA and CDR2 is SQIVND (reference sequence). CDR3 in DNA: TGTGCCAGTAGTATACAACTCCTATACGAGCAGTACTTC. Translating it yields CASSIQLLYEQYF.

This clone was observed a few times. The rearrangement uses TRBV2 and TRBJ2-2; D gene uncertain. In germline, CDR1 is SNHLY, CDR2 FYNNEI. The ends were cut back, 7 bases at V and 6 bases at J, with 6 bases in the middle. This CDR3 is 11 amino acids long. The CDR3 sequence is CASTKSGELFF. The CDR3 bases are TGTGCCAGCACAAAATCCGGGGAGCTGTTTTTT.

Here the CDR3 reads CASSQSPGQNNNYGYTF. In nucleotides, the CDR3 is TGTGCCAGCTCGCAGAGCCCGGGACAGAACAATAACTATGGCTACACCTTC. The V call is TRBV18, the J call TRBJ1-2; TRBD1 agrees at 7 bases. This CDR3 contains 17 residues. Germline CDR1 KGHSH, CDR2 LQKENI. Trimming at V came to 6 bases and at J to 1 base, leaving 14 bases not matched to a gene. The variable domain in full, completed from reference TRBV18 and TRBJ1-2, reads NAGVMQNPRHLVRRRGQEARLRCSPMKGHSHVYWYRQLPEEGLKFMVYLQKENIIDESGMPKERFSAEFPKEGPSILRIQQVVRGDSAAYFCASSQSPGQNNNYGYTFGSGTRLTVV.

With respect to this clone: Other nucleotide sequences in the sample specify the same CDR3. The V call is TRBV18, the J call TRBJ1-3; D call uncertain. This CDR3 has 14 residues. V lost 3 bases and J 0 bases, leaving 6 bases between the germline ends. CDR1 is KGHSH and CDR2 is LQKENI in the germline V gene. CDR3 sequence (DNA): TGTGCCAGCTCACCGCCTCCCTCTGGAAACACCATATATTTT. As protein: CASSPPPSGNTIYF.

The rearrangement uses TRBV5-4 and TRBJ2-7; D perhaps matches TRBD1 (6 bases). Per germline, CDR1 SGHNT and CDR2 YYREEE (reference sequence). This CDR3 has 13 residues. Trimming removed 1 base at V and 1 base at J, with 6 bases between. The CDR3 DNA follows: TGTGCCAGCAGCTTGCAGGGGTCCTACGAGCAGTACTTC. Protein sequence: CASSLQGSYEQYF. Full variable domain (missing parts from reference TRBV5-4 and TRBJ2-7): ETGVTQSPTHLIKTRGQQVTLRCSSQSGHNTVSWYQQALGQGPQFIFQYYREEENGRGNFPPRFSGLQFPNYSSELNVNALELDDSALYLCASSLQGSYEQYFGPGTRLTVT.

The chain carries TRBV19 and TRBJ2-1; D is perhaps TRBD1 or TRBD2 (5 bases each). The V gene's germline CDR1 is LNHDA and CDR2 SQIVND (reference sequence). This CDR3 is built from 14 residues. V lost 7 bases and J 0 bases, leaving 10 bases between the germline ends. The CDR3 region is CASNGDHSYNEQFF. In DNA, the CDR3 is TGTGCCAGTAACGGGGACCACTCCTACAATGAGCAGTTCTTC.

The chain combines TRBV4-1 with TRBJ2-2; no definite D call. The CDR3 has 13 residues. V dropped 1 base and J dropped 2 bases, with 2 bases sitting between them. The V gene's germline CDR1 is MGHRA and CDR2 YSYEKL. The CDR3 coding sequence is TGCGCCAGCAGCCAAGGAAACACCGGGGAGCTGTTTTTT. Its protein is CASSQGNTGELFF.

This clone appeared a single time. The chain has TRBV3-1 (or the pseudogene TRBV3-2) and TRBJ2-7, with D unresolved. This CDR3 spans 14 amino acids. V lost 2 bases, J lost 1 base, and 9 bases lay in between. Germline V gene sequence: CDR1 LGHDT, CDR2 YNNKEL (reference sequence). The CDR3 is CASSQLGSSYEQYF. As DNA, the CDR3 is TGTGCCAGCAGCCAACTAGGGTCTTCCTACGAGCAGTACTTC.

The CDR3 loop is CASGQGPGTEAFF. The CDR3 DNA reads TGTGCCAGCGGACAGGGTCCGGGTACTGAAGCTTTCTTT. This sequence joins TRBV11-3 and TRBJ1-1; 8 bases are a match to TRBD1. V shed 8 bases and J 5 bases; nucleotides not matched to a gene: 7. The CDR3 runs to 13 residues. From germline, CDR1 is SGHNT and CDR2 YENEEA. The complete variable domain, with remaining parts taken from reference TRBV11-3 and TRBJ1-1, reads EAGVVQSPRYKIIEKKQPVAFWCNPISGHNTLYWYLQNLGQGPELLIRYENEEAVDDSQLPKDRFSAERLKGVDSTLKIQPAELGDSAVYLCASGQGPGTEAFFGQGTRLTVV.

The chain links TRBV7-2 to TRBJ2-1; a possible D gene is TRBD2 (5 bases). Germline assignment: CDR1 SGHTA and CDR2 FQGNSA. The ends were cut back, 7 bases at V and 2 bases at J, with 12 bases in the middle. The CDR3 loop spans 14 amino acids. CDR3 nucleotides: TGTGCCAGCATTCCCTTCGGGGCCTACAATGAGCAGTTCTTC. Translating it yields CASIPFGAYNEQFF.

The V call is TRBV27, the J call TRBJ2-6; D gene uncertain. Trimming pared 5 bases from V and 1 base from J, leaving 12 bases between. CDR1 MNHEY and CDR2 SMNVEV come from the germline V gene (reference sequence). This CDR3 comprises 16 residues. CDR3 protein: CASSPLPASGANVLTF. For the CDR3, the DNA is TGTGCCAGCAGTCCCCTCCCCGCGTCTGGGGCCAACGTCCTGACTTTC. The whole variable domain, remainder taken from reference TRBV27 and TRBJ2-6, is EAQVTQNPRYLITVTGKKLTVTCSQNMNHEYMSWYRQDPGLGLRQIYYSMNVEVTDKGDVPEGYKVSRKEKRNFPLILESPSPNQTSLYFCASSPLPASGANVLTFGAGSRLTVL.

The J gene is TRBJ2-2, the V gene TRBV10-3; 9 nucleotides agree with TRBD1. V trimming: 7 bases; J trimming: 0 bases; junction bases outside the gene matches: 6. The CDR3 length is 16 residues. CDR1 is ENHRY and CDR2 is SYGVKD in the germline V gene. CDR3 sequence (DNA): TGTGCCATCACGAGGGACAGGGAGACGAACACCGGGGAGCTGTTTTTT. Its protein product is CAITRDRETNTGELFF.